This T cell receptor beta chain was obtained from a study of technical replicates of blood from a handful of donors. The CDR3 has 13 amino acids. The germline gives CDR1 GTSNPN, CDR2 SVGIG (reference sequence). Trimming removed 5 bases from V and 0 bases from J, with 11 bases in between. This clone was picked up one time. Profiled with immunoSEQ multiplex PCR; TCRdb holds only in-frame clones, not every one. Among about 100,000 clones, roughly 95% were seen once, and the ten largest hold around 0.3%. Sequences were obtained from T cells isolated from PBMCs. This chain joins TRBV30 and TRBJ2-7, with D possibly TRBD1 on 5 matching bases. The TCR comes from a human donor in good health. CDR3 sequence: CAWARQSSYEQYF. CDR3 coding DNA: TGTGCCTGGGCCAGACAGAGCTCCTACGAGCAGTACTTC.